This TCR beta chain was identified in a study of CD8 T cells in ankylosing spondylitis. A remark on this clonotype: Its cognate antigen is unknown.

Study observations and caveats: A motif of 7 to 9 highly homologous TCR beta variants was seen as apparently characteristic of ankylosing spondylitis blood. Reactive arthritis synovial fluid and blood were previously reported to contain some motif variants.

CDR3 length: 16 amino acids. V shed 5 bases, J shed 1 base, and the junction held 9 bases outside the gene matches. Germline V gene lookup returns CDR1 LNHDA and CDR2 SQIVND (reference sequence). Each TCR beta library was made by quantitative 5'-RACE that incorporated molecular barcodes. In TCRdb, the 5' RACE reads were re-called with MiXCR into one record per CDR3 protein. The sample shows hundreds of thousands of distinct CDR3 sequences, 9.5% to 15% of them seen only once. V usage is TRBV19 and J usage is TRBJ2-3, with 7 bases that match TRBD2. Specimen: blood, either unsorted or a sorted T cell fraction (not recorded which). This TCR came from a male donor with ankylosing spondylitis. CDR3 bases: TGTGCCAGTAGTGCGGGAGCCCACGGGGGCACAGATACGCAGTATTTT. Translation gives CASSAGAHGGTDTQYF.